A selection of T cell receptor beta chains follows, all from one sample in a study of blood T cell repertoires in COVID-19. The data were produced by immunoSEQ multiplex PCR, yet TCRdb's version contains in-frame clones alone and is incomplete. The sample records 210,000 or so clones, 80% to 85% being singletons. Source material: peripheral blood. The receptor source for this set is a human donor in a cohort sampled during active COVID-19. Each CDR3 is given with its conserved first and last residue. Each record gives: J gene, V gene, D gene, clone size, CDR3 protein, CDR3 DNA. D genes are given only for firm matches. The size entry is marked missing in some rows and otherwise reads once, few, many or a size class.

TRBJ2-5 | TRBV29-1 | . | . | CSVELTQETQYF | TGCAGCGTTGAGCTCACACAAGAGACCCAGTACTTC
TRBJ2-3 | TRBV6-2/TRBV6-3 | . | . | CASSYPPSEGARDTQYF | TGTGCCAGCAGTTACCCCCCTTCGGAGGGGGCAAGAGATACGCAGTATTTT
TRBJ1-5 | TRBV28 | . | . | CASRWLGASNQPQHF | TGTGCCAGCAGGTGGTTGGGGGCAAGTAATCAGCCCCAGCATTTT
TRBJ2-7 | TRBV28 | TRBD2 | . | CASLPPLAQLREQYF | TGTGCCAGCTTGCCCCCACTAGCGCAACTTAGAGAGCAGTACTTC
TRBJ1-5 | TRBV19 | TRBD1 | few | CASSIPTGVVGNQPQHF | TGTGCCAGTAGTATCCCAACAGGGGTAGTAGGCAATCAGCCCCAGCATTTT
TRBJ2-7 | TRBV7-2 | . | once | CASSRLTGSYEREYF | TGTGCCAGCAGCAGGCTAACCGGGTCCTACGAGAGGGAGTACTTC
TRBJ2-4 | TRBV29-1 | TRBD1 | once | CSVEGTGAKNIQYF | TGCAGCGTTGAAGGGACAGGAGCTAAAAACATTCAGTACTTC
TRBJ1-3 | TRBV27 | . | once | CASSLSRGLSGNTIYF | TGTGCCAGCAGTTTATCTAGGGGCCTCTCTGGAAACACCATATATTTT
TRBJ2-7 | TRBV24-1 | TRBD2 | . | CATSTSGMPSYEQYF | TGTGCCACCAGTACTAGCGGGATGCCTTCCTACGAGCAGTACTTC
TRBJ2-7 | TRBV7-2 | . | . | CASSLQFSYEQYF | TGTGCCAGCAGCTTACAGTTTTCCTACGAGCAGTACTTC
TRBJ2-2 | TRBV4-2 | . | . | CASSLALAIVGELFF | TGTGCCAGCAGCCTAGCTTTAGCAATTGTCGGGGAGCTGTTTTTT
TRBJ1-1 | TRBV19 | TRBD1 | . | CASSMNRGTEAFF | TGTGCCAGTAGTATGAACAGGGGGACTGAAGCTTTCTTT
TRBJ2-2 | TRBV27 | . | . | CASSTQGDGTGELFF | TGTGCCAGCAGTACCCAGGGTGACGGCACCGGGGAGCTGTTTTTT
TRBJ2-7 | TRBV5-1 | TRBD2 | . | CASRWGEGLYEQYF | TGCGCCAGCCGGTGGGGGGAGGGCCTCTACGAGCAGTACTTC
TRBJ1-5 | TRBV6-5 | TRBD1 | . | CASRRTGRNQPQHF | TGTGCCAGCAGAAGGACAGGTCGCAATCAGCCCCAGCATTTT
TRBJ1-1 | TRBV27 | . | . | CASSFLDRGNTEAFF | TGTGCCAGCAGTTTCCTGGACCGGGGTAACACTGAAGCTTTCTTT
TRBJ2-5 | TRBV7-9 | TRBD2 | . | CASSLGRGMARETQYF | TGTGCCAGCAGCTTGGGGCGGGGGATGGCGCGAGAGACCCAGTACTTC
TRBJ2-1 | TRBV5-1 | TRBD2 | . | CASSLEVGAGVDEQFF | TGCGCCAGCAGCTTGGAGGTTGGGGCGGGAGTCGATGAGCAGTTCTTC
TRBJ2-1 | TRBV4-2 | TRBD1 | . | CASSLGSTGDNEQFF | TGTGCCAGCAGCCTCGGATCGACAGGGGACAATGAGCAGTTCTTC
TRBJ1-2 | TRBV25-1 | . | . | CASSAGRVPYGYTF | TGTGCCAGCAGTGCCGGGAGGGTACCCTATGGCTACACCTTC
TRBJ2-4 | TRBV5-8 | . | . | CASSWDSIAKNIQYF | TGTGCCAGCAGCTGGGACTCCATAGCCAAAAACATTCAGTACTTC
TRBJ2-6 | TRBV7-2 | . | . | CASSLVSQFSGANVLTF | TGTGCCAGCAGCTTAGTTAGCCAGTTTTCTGGGGCCAACGTCCTGACTTTC
TRBJ2-7 | TRBV28 | . | . | CASSVQGGSYEQYF | TGTGCCAGCAGTGTACAGGGTGGGTCCTACGAGCAGTACTTC
TRBJ2-6 | TRBV4-3 | TRBD1 | . | CASSQAGGDRGIAGANVLTF | TGCGCCAGCAGCCAAGCCGGCGGGGACAGGGGGATAGCTGGGGCCAACGTCCTGACTTTC
TRBJ2-7 | TRBV5-1 | . | . | CASSLGTKRADEQYF | TGCGCCAGCAGCCTAGGGACAAAGAGGGCGGATGAGCAGTACTTC
TRBJ2-7 | TRBV18 | TRBD1 | . | CASSPDRGRYEQYF | TGTGCCAGCTCACCAGACAGGGGAAGGTACGAGCAGTACTTC
TRBJ2-1 | TRBV11-3 | . | . | CASTPPNSNEQFF | TGTGCCAGCACCCCCCCCAACAGCAATGAGCAGTTCTTC
TRBJ2-1 | TRBV7-9 | TRBD2 | . | CASSTLGLAGSYNEQFF | TGTGCCAGCAGCACCTTGGGACTAGCGGGTTCCTACAATGAGCAGTTCTTC
TRBJ2-7 | TRBV4-3 | TRBD2 | once | CASSHLTSGSSYEQYF | TGCGCCAGCAGCCACCTAACTAGCGGGAGCTCCTACGAGCAGTACTTC
TRBJ1-2 | TRBV19 | . | once | CASSIGRPDGYTF | TGTGCCAGTAGTATTGGGAGACCGGATGGCTACACCTTC